The next 14 T cell receptor beta chains were all read from a single sample in a study of T cell repertoires in cytomegalovirus infection. TCRdb reprocessed the reads via MiXCR and lists one record per CDR3 protein. The data contain fewer than 1,000,000 distinct CDR3 sequences, about 33% of them singletons. Which antigens these TCRs recognize remains unknown. This specimen consisted of cultured CD8+ T cells from PBMCs, obtained from culture after CMV antigen stimulation. All receptors come from a human donor in good health (CMV status not recorded). Some clones in this sample may be carry-over from other donors' samples.

This chain links TRBV7-6 with TRBJ2-5; the match to TRBD1 covers 9 bases. J gave up 5 bases and V 5 bases, and 12 bases lay outside the gene matches. CDR3 length: 16 amino acids. The germline V gene encodes CDR1 SGHVS and CDR2 FNYEAQ. The CDR3: CASSLPDRGDGETQYF. The DNA of the CDR3 is TGTGCCAGCAGCCTACCAGACAGGGGGGACGGGGAGACCCAGTACTTC.

The rearrangement joins TRBV18 to TRBJ2-2, with D perhaps matching TRBD1 or TRBD2 (5 bases each). Germline V gene sequence: CDR1 KGHSH, CDR2 LQKENI. CDR3 length equals 19 residues. The V gene lost 5 bases and the J gene lost 0 bases, with 22 bases spanning the gap. The CDR3 coding sequence is TGTGCCAGCTCAGCATCGGGCCATATAAGGGACGCGAACACCGGGGAGCTGTTTTTT. Amino acids: CASSASGHIRDANTGELFF.

This clonotype came up many times. The chain has TRBV7-6 and TRBJ1-3; no reliable D call. Trimming removed 2 bases at V and 6 bases at J, with 20 bases between. CDR1 and CDR2 from the germline V gene are SGHVS and FNYEAQ. This CDR3 has 17 residues. The CDR3 protein is CASSLNRHSAALNTIYF. The CDR3 DNA reads TGTGCCAGCAGCTTAAATCGACACAGTGCGGCCCTAAACACCATATATTTT.

This clonotype has at least ten counts. The rearrangement links TRBV7-9 to TRBJ2-1; no firm D call. The CDR3 has 13 residues. Germline CDR1 and CDR2: SEHNR and FQNEAQ (reference sequence). V lost 8 bases and J 5 bases, leaving 13 bases between the germline ends. The CDR3 protein is CASSSPLDNEQFF. The CDR3 nucleotides are TGTGCCAGCTCCAGCCCGCTGGACAATGAGCAGTTCTTC.

There are a few counts of this clonotype. This chain connects TRBV6-1 to TRBJ2-1; 7 nucleotides agree with TRBD1. CDR1 and CDR2 (germline): MNHNS, SASEGT. The J segment lost 4 bases and the V segment lost 1 base, leaving 7 bases of the junction unmatched. This CDR3 is built from 16 residues. The CDR3 DNA reads TGTGCCAGCAGTGAAGTGGATAGGGGGCTATACAATGAGCAGTTCTTC. It yields the protein CASSEVDRGLYNEQFF.

The CDR3 DNA sequence: TGTGCCATCAGTGATGGGCGGGCCTATGGCTACACCTTC. Translated: CAISDGRAYGYTF. V usage is TRBV10-3 and J usage is TRBJ1-2; D call uncertain. The CDR3 loop spans 13 amino acids. The germline V and J ends were trimmed by 3 bases and 4 bases, with 9 bases remaining between them. CDR1 and CDR2 (germline): ENHRY, SYGVKD.

The table lists this clonotype with a few counts. This sequence joins TRBV7-9 and TRBJ2-5, with 9 bases matching TRBD2. Losses at the gene ends were 2 bases for V and 3 bases for J; bases not matched to a gene: 7. Germline CDR1 and CDR2: SEHNR and FQNEAQ (reference sequence). The CDR3 length is 16 residues. The CDR3 sequence: CASSLRRGGHEETQYF. The CDR3 region has the DNA TGTGCCAGCAGCTTACGGCGGGGGGGCCATGAAGAGACCCAGTACTTC.

The rearrangement links TRBV6-1 to TRBJ1-2; 12 nucleotides agree with TRBD1. This CDR3 region has 15 residues. Germline V lookup: CDR1 MNHNS, CDR2 SASEGT. Trimming took 2 bases from V and 8 from J; bases not matched to a gene: 6. CDR3 residues: CASSEYRDRGQGYTF. The CDR3 DNA reads as TGTGCCAGCAGTGAATACCGGGACAGGGGGCAAGGCTACACCTTC.

In this sample, this clonotype turned up a few times. The chain joins TRBV28 to TRBJ2-4; 10 nucleotides agree with TRBD2. The CDR3 is made up of 17 amino acids. Per germline, CDR1 MDHEN and CDR2 SYDVKM. V gave up 6 bases and J gave up 0 bases; unmatched junction bases: 8. CDR3 in amino acids: CASRPSTSGLAKNIQYF. The CDR3 bases are TGTGCCAGCAGACCTTCGACTAGCGGGCTAGCCAAAAACATTCAGTACTTC.

The V gene is TRBV27, the J gene TRBJ2-3; unclear D gene. With 3 bases removed from V and 0 bases from J, the gap between germline ends came to 10 bases. The CDR3 is 15 amino acids. Germline V gene lookup returns CDR1 MNHEY and CDR2 SMNVEV (reference sequence). CDR3 loop: CASSLADTSTDTQYF. CDR3 nucleotides: TGTGCCAGCAGTTTGGCGGATACTAGCACAGATACGCAGTATTTT.

The sample holds a few counts of this clonotype. V usage is TRBV7-4 and J usage is TRBJ2-3; D not resolved. V was shortened by 5 bases and J by 6 bases, with 12 bases between the two germline ends. The germline V gene has CDR1 SGHVT and CDR2 SQSDAQ. The CDR3 runs to 13 residues. The CDR3 DNA reads TGTGCCAGCAGCCCCTCCCTCCGCGATACGCAGTATTTT. It codes for CASSPSLRDTQYF.

The J gene is TRBJ2-1, the V gene TRBV6-2 or TRBV6-3; D unclear. The CDR3 covers 16 residues. Germline V lookup: CDR1 MNHEY, CDR2 SVGEGT. Trimming took off 6 bases at V and 0 bases at J, with 15 bases between the two ends. In DNA, the CDR3 is TGTGCCAGCAGGCCCATTAACACCCTCTCCTACAATGAGCAGTTCTTC. The encoded protein is CASRPINTLSYNEQFF.

The genes are TRBV7-3 and TRBJ2-3; D is perhaps TRBD1 (5 bases). Germline V lookup: CDR1 SGHTA, CDR2 FQGTGA. With 5 bases removed from V and 0 bases from J, the gap between germline ends came to 15 bases. This CDR3 region has 16 residues. The chain's CDR3 is CASSPGVGPSTDTQYF. CDR3 DNA sequence: TGTGCCAGCAGCCCAGGCGTGGGGCCCAGCACAGATACGCAGTATTTT.

The gene calls are TRBV19 and TRBJ1-2; D is perhaps TRBD1 (5 bases). This CDR3 is built from 16 residues. Germline CDR1 is LNHDA and CDR2 is SQIVND (reference sequence). The V end lost 3 bases, the J end lost 0 bases, and 14 bases lay between the germline ends. The CDR3 loop reads CASSMGVAGTNYGYTF. CDR3 coding DNA: TGTGCCAGTAGTATGGGCGTCGCAGGGACTAACTATGGCTACACCTTC.